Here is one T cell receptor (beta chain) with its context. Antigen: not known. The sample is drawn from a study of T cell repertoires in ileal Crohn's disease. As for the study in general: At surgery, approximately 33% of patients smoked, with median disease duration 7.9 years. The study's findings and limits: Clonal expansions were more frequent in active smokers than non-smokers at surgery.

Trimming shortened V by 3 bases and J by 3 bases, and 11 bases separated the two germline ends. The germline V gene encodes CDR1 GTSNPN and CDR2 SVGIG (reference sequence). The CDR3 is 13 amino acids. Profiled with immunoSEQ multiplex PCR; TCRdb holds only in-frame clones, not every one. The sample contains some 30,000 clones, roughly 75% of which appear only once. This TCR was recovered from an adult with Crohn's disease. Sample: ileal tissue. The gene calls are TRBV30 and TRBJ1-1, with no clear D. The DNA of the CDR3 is TGTGCCTGGAGAGGCGGCGTGGACACTGAAGCTTTCTTT. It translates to CAWRGGVDTEAFF. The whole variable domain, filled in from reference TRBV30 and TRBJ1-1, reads SQTIHQWPATLVQPVGSPLSLECTVEGTSNPNLYWYRQAAGRGLQLLFYSVGIGQISSEVPQNLSASRPQDRQFILSSKKLLLSDSGFYLCAWRGGVDTEAFFGQGTRLTVV.